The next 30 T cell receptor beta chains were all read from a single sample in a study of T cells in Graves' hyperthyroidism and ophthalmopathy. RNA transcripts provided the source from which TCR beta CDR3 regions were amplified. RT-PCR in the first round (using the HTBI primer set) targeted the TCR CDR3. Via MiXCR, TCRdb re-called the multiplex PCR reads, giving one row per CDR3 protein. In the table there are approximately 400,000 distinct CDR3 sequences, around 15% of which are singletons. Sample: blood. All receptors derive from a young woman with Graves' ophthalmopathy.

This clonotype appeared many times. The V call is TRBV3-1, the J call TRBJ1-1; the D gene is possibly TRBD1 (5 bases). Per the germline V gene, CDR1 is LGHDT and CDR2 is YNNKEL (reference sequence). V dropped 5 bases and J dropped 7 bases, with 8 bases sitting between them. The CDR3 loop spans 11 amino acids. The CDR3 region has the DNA TGTGCCAGCAGCGGACAAGGTGAAGCTTTCTTT. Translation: CASSGQGEAFF.

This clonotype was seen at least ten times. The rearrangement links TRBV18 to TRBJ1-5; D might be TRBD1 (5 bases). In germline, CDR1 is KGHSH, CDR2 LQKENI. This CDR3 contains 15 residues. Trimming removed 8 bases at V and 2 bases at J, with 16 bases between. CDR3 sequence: CASSPPGGGNQPQHF. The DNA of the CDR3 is TGTGCCAGCAGTCCCCCCGGGGGTGGCAATCAGCCCCAGCATTTT.

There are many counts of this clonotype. CDR3 nucleotides: TGTGCCAGCCGGGGGTTTAGCAGGACAGGGGTGACTGAAGCTTTCTTT. Protein sequence: CASRGFSRTGVTEAFF. The chain carries TRBV2 and TRBJ1-1; 9 nucleotides align to TRBD1. Trimming took 8 bases from V and 5 from J; bases not matched to a gene: 15. CDR1 is SNHLY, CDR2 FYNNEI, per germline. The length of the CDR3 is 16 residues.

The CDR3 is CATSEFDGNQPQHF. In nucleotides, the CDR3 is TGTGCCACCAGTGAATTTGACGGTAATCAGCCCCAGCATTTT. The chain has TRBV24-1 and TRBJ1-5; D remains ambiguous. Germline V lookup: CDR1 KGHDR, CDR2 SFDVKD. This CDR3 has 14 amino acids. Trimming shortened V by 4 bases and J by 4 bases, and 10 bases separated the two germline ends.

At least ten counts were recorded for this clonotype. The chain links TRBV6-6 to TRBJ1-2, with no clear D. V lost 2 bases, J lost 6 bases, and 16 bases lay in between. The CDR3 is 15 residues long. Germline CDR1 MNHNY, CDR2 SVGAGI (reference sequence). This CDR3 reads CASSYLPAGWHGYTF. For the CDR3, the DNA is TGTGCCAGCAGTTACCTGCCCGCCGGCTGGCATGGCTACACCTTC.

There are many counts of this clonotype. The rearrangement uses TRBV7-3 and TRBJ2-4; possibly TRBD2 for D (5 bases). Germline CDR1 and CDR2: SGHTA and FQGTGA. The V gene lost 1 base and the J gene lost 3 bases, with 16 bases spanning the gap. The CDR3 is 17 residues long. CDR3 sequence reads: CASSLIGLADYKNIQYF. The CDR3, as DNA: TGTGCCAGCAGCTTAATCGGGCTAGCAGATTACAAAAACATTCAGTACTTC.

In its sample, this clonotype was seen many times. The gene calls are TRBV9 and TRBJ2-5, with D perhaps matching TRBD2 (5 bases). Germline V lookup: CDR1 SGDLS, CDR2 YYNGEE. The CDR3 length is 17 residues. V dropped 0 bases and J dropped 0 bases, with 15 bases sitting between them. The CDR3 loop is CASSVGSGRGHQETQYF. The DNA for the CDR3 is TGTGCCAGCAGCGTAGGGTCTGGGCGAGGGCACCAAGAGACCCAGTACTTC.

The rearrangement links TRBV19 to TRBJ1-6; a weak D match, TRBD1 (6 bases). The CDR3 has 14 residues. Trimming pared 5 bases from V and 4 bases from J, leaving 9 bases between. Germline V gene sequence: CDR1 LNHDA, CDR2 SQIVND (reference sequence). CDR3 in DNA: TGTGCCAGTAGTTCAGGGGTATATAATTCACCCCTCCACTTT. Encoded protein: CASSSGVYNSPLHF.

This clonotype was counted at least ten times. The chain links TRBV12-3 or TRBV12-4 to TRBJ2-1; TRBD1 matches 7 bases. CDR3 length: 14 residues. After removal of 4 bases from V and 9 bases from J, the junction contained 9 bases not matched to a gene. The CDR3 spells CASSSGQLFSEQFF. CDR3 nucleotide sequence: TGTGCCAGCAGTTCGGGACAGTTGTTCAGTGAGCAGTTCTTC.

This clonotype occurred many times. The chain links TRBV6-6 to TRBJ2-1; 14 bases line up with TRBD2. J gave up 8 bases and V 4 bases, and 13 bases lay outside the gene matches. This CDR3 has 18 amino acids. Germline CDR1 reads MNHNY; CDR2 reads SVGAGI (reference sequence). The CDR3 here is CASSLRGTSGGLGDEQFF. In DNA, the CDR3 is TGTGCCAGCAGTTTAAGGGGGACTAGCGGGGGTCTAGGAGATGAGCAGTTCTTC.

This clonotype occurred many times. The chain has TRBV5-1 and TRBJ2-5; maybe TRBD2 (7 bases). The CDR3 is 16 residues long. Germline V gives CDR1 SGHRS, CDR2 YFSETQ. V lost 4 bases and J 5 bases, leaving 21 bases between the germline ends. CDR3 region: CASSRGGGQPEETQYF. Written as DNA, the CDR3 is TGCGCCAGCAGCCGCGGGGGAGGACAGCCCGAGGAGACCCAGTACTTC.

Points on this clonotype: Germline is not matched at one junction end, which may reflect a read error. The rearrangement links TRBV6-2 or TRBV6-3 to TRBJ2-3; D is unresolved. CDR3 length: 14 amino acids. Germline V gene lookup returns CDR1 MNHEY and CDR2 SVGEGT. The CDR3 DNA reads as TGTGCCGGCAGTTACTCCGTCCACACAGATACGCAGTATTTT. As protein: CAGSYSVHTDTQYF.

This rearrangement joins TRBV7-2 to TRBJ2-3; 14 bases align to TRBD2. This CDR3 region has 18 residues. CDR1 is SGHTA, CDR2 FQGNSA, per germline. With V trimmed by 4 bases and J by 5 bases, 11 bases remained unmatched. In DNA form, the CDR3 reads TGTGCCAGCAGCTCCCGCCCGGGACTAGCGGGGGCGAAAGATACGCAGTATTTT. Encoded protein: CASSSRPGLAGAKDTQYF.

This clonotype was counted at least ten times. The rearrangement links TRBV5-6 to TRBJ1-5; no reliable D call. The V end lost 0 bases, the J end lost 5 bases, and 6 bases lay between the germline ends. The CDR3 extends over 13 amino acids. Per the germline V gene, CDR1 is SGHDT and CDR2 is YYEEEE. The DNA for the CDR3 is TGTGCCAGCAGCTTGGGCCCCGATCAGCCCCAGCATTTT. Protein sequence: CASSLGPDQPQHF.

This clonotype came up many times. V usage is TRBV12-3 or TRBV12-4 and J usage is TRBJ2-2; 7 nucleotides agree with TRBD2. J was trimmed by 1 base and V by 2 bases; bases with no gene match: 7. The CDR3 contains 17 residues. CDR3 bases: TGTGCCAGCAGTTTACGTTTCTTAGCGGGGAACACCGGGGAGCTGTTTTTT. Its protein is CASSLRFLAGNTGELFF.

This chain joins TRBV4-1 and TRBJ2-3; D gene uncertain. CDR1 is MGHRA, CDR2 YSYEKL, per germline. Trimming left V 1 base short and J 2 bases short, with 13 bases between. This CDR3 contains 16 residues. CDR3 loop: CASSQVGRRNTDTQYF. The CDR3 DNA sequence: TGCGCCAGCAGCCAAGTCGGCCGACGGAACACAGATACGCAGTATTTT.

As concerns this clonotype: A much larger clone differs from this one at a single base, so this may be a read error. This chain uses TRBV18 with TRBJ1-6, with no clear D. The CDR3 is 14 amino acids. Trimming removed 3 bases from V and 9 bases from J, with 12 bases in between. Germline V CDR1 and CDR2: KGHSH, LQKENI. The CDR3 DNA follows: TGTGCCAGCTCACCTCAGCCGAGGGCTTCACCCCTCCACTTT. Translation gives CASSPQPRASPLHF.

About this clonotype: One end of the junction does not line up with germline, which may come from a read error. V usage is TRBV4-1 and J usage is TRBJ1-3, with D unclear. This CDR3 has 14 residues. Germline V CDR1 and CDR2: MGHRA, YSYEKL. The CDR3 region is CVSSRVGSGNTIYF. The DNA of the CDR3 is TGCGTCAGCAGCCGAGTAGGATCTGGAAACACCATATATTTT.

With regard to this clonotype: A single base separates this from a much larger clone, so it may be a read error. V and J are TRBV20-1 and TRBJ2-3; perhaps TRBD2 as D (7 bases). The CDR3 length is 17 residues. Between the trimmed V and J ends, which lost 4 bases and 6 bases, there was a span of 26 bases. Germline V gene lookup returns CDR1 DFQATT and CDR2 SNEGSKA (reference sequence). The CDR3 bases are TGCAGTGCTATGAATACCCTCGGGGGGCTAAGGTTGGATACGCAGTATTTT. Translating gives CSAMNTLGGLRLDTQYF.

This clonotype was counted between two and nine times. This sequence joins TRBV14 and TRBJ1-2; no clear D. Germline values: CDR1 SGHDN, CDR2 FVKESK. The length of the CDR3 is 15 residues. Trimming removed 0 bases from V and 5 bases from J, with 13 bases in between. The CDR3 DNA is TGTGCCAGCAGCCAAGATCCTGGCCCATGGTATGGCTACACCTTC. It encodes CASSQDPGPWYGYTF.

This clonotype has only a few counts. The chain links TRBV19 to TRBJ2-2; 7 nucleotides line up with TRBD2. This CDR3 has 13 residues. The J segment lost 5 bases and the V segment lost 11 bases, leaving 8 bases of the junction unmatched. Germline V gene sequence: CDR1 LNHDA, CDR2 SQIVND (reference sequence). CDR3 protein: CAGRTSGTGELFF. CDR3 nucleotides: TGTGCCGGGAGGACTAGTGGGACCGGGGAGCTGTTTTTT.

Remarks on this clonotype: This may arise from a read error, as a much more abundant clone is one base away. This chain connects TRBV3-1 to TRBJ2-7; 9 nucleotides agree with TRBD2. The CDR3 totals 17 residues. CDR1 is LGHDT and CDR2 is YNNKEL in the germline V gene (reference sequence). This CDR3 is CVSSQGTSIEVPYEQYF. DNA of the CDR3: TGTGTCAGCAGCCAAGGGACTAGCATTGAAGTTCCTTACGAGCAGTACTTC.

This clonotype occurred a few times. The CDR3 DNA reads as TGTGCCAGCAGCTCCCGCGGTCCTAGCGATGAGCAGTTCTTC. Protein: CASSSRGPSDEQFF. The J gene is TRBJ2-1, the V gene TRBV7-8; a weak D match, TRBD2 (6 bases). The CDR3 covers 14 residues. V gave up 4 bases and J gave up 8 bases, with 15 bases separating them. In germline, CDR1 is SGHVS, CDR2 FQNEAQ.

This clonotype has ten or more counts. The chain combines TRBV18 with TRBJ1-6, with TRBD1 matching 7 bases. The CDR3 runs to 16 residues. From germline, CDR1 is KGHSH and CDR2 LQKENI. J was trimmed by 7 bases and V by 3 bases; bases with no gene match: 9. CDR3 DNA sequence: TGTGCCAGCTCACCTCGGACAGGAGGGTTGAATTCACCCCTCCACTTT. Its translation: CASSPRTGGLNSPLHF.

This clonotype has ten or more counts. The CDR3 region is CASSLVFLGEQYF. DNA for the CDR3: TGTGCCAGCAGCTTGGTTTTCCTCGGGGAGCAGTACTTC. V usage is TRBV5-5 and J usage is TRBJ2-7; no clear D gene. CDR1 is SGHKS and CDR2 is YYEKEE in the germline V gene (reference sequence). This CDR3 is 13 amino acids long. V was clipped by 0 bases and J by 7 bases, with 11 bases between them.

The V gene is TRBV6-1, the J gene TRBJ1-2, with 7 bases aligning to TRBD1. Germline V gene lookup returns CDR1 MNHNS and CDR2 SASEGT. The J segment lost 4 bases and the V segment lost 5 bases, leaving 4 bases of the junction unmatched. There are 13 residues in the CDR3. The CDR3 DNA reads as TGTGCCAGCAGTATCCGGGACAGCTATGGCTACACCTTC. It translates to CASSIRDSYGYTF.

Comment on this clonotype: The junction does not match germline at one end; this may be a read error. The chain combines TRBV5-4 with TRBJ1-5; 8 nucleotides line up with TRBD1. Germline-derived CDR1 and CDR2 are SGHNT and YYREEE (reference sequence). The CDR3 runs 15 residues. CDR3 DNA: TGTGCCGGCAGCCCCGGACAGGGTAGCAATCAGCCCCAGCATTTT. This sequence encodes CAGSPGQGSNQPQHF.

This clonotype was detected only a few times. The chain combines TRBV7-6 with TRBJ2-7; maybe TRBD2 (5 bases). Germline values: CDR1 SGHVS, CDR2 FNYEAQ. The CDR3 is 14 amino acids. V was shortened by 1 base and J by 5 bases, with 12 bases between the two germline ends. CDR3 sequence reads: CASSLEKEGHEQYF. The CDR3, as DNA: TGTGCCAGCAGCTTAGAGAAAGAGGGCCACGAGCAGTACTTC.

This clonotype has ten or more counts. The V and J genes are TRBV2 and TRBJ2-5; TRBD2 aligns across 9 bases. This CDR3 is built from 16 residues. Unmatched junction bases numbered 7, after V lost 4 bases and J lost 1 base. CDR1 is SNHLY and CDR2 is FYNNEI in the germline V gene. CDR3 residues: CASSGPGGGAQETQYF. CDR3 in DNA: TGTGCCAGCAGTGGCCCCGGCGGGGGGGCCCAAGAGACCCAGTACTTC.

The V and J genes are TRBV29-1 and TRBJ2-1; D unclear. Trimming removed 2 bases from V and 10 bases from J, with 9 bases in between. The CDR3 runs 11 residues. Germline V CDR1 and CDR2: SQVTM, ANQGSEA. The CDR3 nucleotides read TGCAGCGTTGAAATCCTGGCGGAGCAGTTCTTC. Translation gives CSVEILAEQFF.